This T cell receptor beta chain was sequenced in a study of tissue T cells after allogeneic stem cell transplantation. The CDR3 is 12 residues long. Germline CDR1 reads FNHDT; CDR2 reads SITEND (reference sequence). Trimming removed 4 bases from V and 5 bases from J, with 8 bases in between. Clones were sequenced by immunoSEQ multiplex PCR, and TCRdb holds only the in-frame ones, with some missing. The sample has more than 45,000 clones, about three quarters seen once; the top ten hold approximately 0.5%. General study results and limits: Alloreactivity or antigen specificity of tissue TCRs was not determined; some clones might be host cells. Shared clones across patients were few; motif clustering revealed tissue-specific shared signatures. Within patients, tissue anatomy strongly shaped TCR repertoire composition. Tissue-detected TCR repertoire was only partly captured by blood and spleen T cells.

A note on this clone: The antigen remains undetermined. Gene names and germline refer to mouse. Read sequence stops 1 residue before the CDR3 end, and the germline J gene provides the missing end.

V and J are TRBV19 and TRBJ2-4; TRBD1 is a possible D gene (5 bases). The TCR comes from a pool of C57BL/6 mice in good health. Sequenced material: sorted cells pooled from one or two spleens. This CDR3 is CASSPDRNTLYF. CDR3 bases read: TGTGCCAGCAGTCCCGACAGAAACACCTTGTAC.